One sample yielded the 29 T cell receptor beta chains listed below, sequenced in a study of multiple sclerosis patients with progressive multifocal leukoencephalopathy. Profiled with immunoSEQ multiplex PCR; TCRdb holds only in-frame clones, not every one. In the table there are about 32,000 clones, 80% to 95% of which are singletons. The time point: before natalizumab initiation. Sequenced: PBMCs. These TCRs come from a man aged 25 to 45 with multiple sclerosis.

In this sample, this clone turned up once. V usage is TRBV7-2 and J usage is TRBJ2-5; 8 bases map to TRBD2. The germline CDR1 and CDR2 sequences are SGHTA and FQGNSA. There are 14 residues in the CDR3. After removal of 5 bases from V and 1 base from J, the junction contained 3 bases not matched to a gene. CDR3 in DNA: TGTGCCAGCAGCCCAGCGGGGGTCCAAGAGACCCAGTACTTC. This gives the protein CASSPAGVQETQYF. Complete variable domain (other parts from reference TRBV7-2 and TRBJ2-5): GAGVSQSPSNKVTEKGKDVELRCDPISGHTALYWYRQSLGQGLEFLIYFQGNSAPDKSGLPSDRFSAERTGGSVSTLTIQRTQQEDSAVYLCASSPAGVQETQYFGPGTRLLVL.

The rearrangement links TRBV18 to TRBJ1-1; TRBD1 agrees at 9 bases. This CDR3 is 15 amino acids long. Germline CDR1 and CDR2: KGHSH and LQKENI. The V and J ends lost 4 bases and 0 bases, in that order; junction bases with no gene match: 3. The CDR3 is CASSQQGAMNTEAFF. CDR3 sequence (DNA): TGTGCCAGCTCACAACAGGGGGCAATGAACACTGAAGCTTTCTTT. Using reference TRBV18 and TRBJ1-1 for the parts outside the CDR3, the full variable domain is NAGVMQNPRHLVRRRGQEARLRCSPMKGHSHVYWYRQLPEEGLKFMVYLQKENIIDESGMPKERFSAEFPKEGPSILRIQQVVRGDSAAYFCASSQQGAMNTEAFFGQGTRLTVV.

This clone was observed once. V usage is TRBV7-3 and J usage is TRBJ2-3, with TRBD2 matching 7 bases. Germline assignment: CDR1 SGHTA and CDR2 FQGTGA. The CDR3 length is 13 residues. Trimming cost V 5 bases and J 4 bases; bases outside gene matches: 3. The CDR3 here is CASSRSGADTQYF. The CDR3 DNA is TGTGCCAGCAGCAGAAGCGGGGCAGATACGCAGTATTTT.

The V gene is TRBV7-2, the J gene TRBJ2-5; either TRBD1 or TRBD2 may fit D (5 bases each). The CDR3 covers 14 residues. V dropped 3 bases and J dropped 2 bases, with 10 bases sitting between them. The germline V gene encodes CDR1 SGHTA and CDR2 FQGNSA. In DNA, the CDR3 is TGTGCCAGCAGCTTCCGGGACCCACAAGAGACCCAGTACTTC. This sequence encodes CASSFRDPQETQYF.

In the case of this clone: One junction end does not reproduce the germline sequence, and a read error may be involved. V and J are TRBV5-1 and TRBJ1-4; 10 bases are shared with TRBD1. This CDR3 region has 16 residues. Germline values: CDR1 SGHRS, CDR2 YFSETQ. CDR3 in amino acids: CASSLGDRDRGGKLLF. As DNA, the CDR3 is TGCGCCAGCAGCTTGGGGGACCGGGACAGGGGAGGAAAACTGCTTTTT.

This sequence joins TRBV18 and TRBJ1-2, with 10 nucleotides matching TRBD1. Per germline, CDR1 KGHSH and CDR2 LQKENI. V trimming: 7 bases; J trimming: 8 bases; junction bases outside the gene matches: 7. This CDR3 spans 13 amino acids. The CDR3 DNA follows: TGTGCCAGCTTAACGGGACAGGGGCAAGGCTACACCTTC. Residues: CASLTGQGQGYTF. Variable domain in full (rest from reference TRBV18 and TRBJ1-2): NAGVMQNPRHLVRRRGQEARLRCSPMKGHSHVYWYRQLPEEGLKFMVYLQKENIIDESGMPKERFSAEFPKEGPSILRIQQVVRGDSAAYFCASLTGQGQGYTFGSGTRLTVV.

This CDR3 reads CASSLGGNTEAFF. In DNA form, the CDR3 reads TGTGCCAGCAGTTTAGGGGGGAACACTGAAGCTTTCTTT. J is TRBJ1-1 and V is TRBV27; tentative D call: TRBD1 (5 bases). V lost 2 bases and J 1 base, leaving 5 bases between the germline ends. CDR1 MNHEY and CDR2 SMNVEV come from the germline V gene (reference sequence). This CDR3 is built from 13 residues.

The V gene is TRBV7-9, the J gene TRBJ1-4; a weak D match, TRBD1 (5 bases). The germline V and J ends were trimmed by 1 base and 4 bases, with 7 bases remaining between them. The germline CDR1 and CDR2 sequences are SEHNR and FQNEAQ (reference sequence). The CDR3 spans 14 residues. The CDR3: CASSLGQGNEKLFF. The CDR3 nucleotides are TGTGCCAGCAGCTTAGGGCAGGGTAATGAAAAACTGTTTTTT.

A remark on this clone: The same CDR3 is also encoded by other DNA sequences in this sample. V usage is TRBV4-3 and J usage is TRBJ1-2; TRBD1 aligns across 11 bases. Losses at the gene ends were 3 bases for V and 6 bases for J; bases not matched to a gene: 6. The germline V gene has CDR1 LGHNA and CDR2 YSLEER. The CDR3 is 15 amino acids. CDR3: CASSHYGTGGNGYTF. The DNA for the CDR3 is TGCGCCAGCAGCCATTACGGGACAGGGGGGAATGGCTACACCTTC.

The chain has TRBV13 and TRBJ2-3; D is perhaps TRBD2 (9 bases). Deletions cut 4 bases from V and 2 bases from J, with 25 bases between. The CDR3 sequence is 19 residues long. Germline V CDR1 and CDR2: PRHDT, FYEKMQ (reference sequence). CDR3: CASSYWTGPGLADTDTQYF. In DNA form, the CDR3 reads TGTGCCAGCAGCTACTGGACAGGGCCGGGACTAGCTGACACAGATACGCAGTATTTT.

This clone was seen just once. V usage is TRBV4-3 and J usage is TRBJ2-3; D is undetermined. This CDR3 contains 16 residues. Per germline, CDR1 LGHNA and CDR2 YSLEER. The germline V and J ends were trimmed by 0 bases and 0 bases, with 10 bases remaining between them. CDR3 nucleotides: TGCGCCAGCAGCCAAGAAGTAGGCGGTAGCACAGATACGCAGTATTTT. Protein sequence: CASSQEVGGSTDTQYF.

The CDR3 coding sequence is TGCGCCAGCAGCTCCTTAGCGGGAGGGCCCTCCAATGAGCAGTTCTTC. It specifies CASSSLAGGPSNEQFF. V is TRBV5-1 and J is TRBJ2-1, with 11 bases lining up with TRBD2. Germline loops: CDR1 SGHRS, CDR2 YFSETQ. V lost 3 bases, J lost 6 bases, and 8 bases stayed unmatched. This CDR3 comprises 16 residues.

In nucleotides, the CDR3 is TGTGCCAGCAGCCGTACCCTGGACTACACAGATACGCAGTATTTT. It codes for CASSRTLDYTDTQYF. The genes are TRBV7-2 and TRBJ2-3; TRBD2 might be the D (6 bases). The CDR3 length is 15 residues. In germline, CDR1 is SGHTA, CDR2 FQGNSA. V was clipped by 5 bases and J by 2 bases, with 14 bases between them. Variable domain in full (rest from reference TRBV7-2 and TRBJ2-3): GAGVSQSPSNKVTEKGKDVELRCDPISGHTALYWYRQSLGQGLEFLIYFQGNSAPDKSGLPSDRFSAERTGGSVSTLTIQRTQQEDSAVYLCASSRTLDYTDTQYFGPGTRLTVL.

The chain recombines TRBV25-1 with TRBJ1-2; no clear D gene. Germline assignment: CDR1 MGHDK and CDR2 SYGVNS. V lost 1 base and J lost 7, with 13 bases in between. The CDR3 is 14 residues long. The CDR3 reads CASSEFARGSGYTF. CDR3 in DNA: TGTGCCAGCAGTGAATTTGCCCGGGGTAGTGGCTACACCTTC.

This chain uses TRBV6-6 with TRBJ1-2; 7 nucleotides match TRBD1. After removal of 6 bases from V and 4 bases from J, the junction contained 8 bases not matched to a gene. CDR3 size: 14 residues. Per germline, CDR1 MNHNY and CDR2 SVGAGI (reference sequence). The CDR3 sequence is CASSRRQGIYGYTF. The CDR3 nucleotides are TGTGCCAGCAGCCGCCGACAGGGAATCTATGGCTACACCTTC.

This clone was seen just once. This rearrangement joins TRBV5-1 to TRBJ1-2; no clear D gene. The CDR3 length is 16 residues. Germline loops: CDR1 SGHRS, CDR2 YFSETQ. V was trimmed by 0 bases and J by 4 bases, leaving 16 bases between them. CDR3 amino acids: CASSLGIGRNVYGYTF. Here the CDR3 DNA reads TGCGCCAGCAGCTTGGGAATAGGCCGGAACGTCTATGGCTACACCTTC.

CDR3 loop: CASSLGMGTEAFF. CDR3 sequence (DNA): TGTGCCAGCAGCTTAGGTATGGGCACTGAAGCTTTCTTT. This chain uses TRBV7-2 with TRBJ1-1; D is undetermined. CDR3 length equals 13 residues. Looked up from germline, CDR1 is SGHTA and CDR2 is FQGNSA. Trimming removed 1 base from V and 4 bases from J, with 7 bases in between.

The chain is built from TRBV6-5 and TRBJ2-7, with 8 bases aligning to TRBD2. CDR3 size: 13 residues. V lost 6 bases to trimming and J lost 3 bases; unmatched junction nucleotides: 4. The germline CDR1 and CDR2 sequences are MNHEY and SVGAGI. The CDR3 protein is CASSQRESYEQYV. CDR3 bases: TGTGCCAGCAGCCAGCGGGAGAGCTACGAGCAGTACGTC.

CDR3 sequence (DNA): TGTGCCAGCAGCCAATATCGACAAGCACAAGAGACCCAGTACTTC. Its protein is CASSQYRQAQETQYF. The V call is TRBV16, the J call TRBJ2-5, with D uncertain. Germline V gene lookup returns CDR1 KGHSY and CDR2 FQNENV. The CDR3 length is 15 residues. With 1 base removed from V and 2 bases from J, the gap between germline ends came to 11 bases.

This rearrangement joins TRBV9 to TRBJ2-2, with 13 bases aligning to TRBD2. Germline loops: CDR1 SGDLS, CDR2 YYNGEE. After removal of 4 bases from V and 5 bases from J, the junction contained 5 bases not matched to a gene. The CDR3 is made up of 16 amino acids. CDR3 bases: TGTGCCAGCAGCTTGCGGACTAGCGGGAGAACCGGGGAGCTGTTTTTT. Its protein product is CASSLRTSGRTGELFF. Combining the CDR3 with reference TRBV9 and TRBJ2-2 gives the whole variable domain DSGVTQTPKHLITATGQRVTLRCSPRSGDLSVYWYQQSLDQGLQFLIQYYNGEERAKGNILERFSAQQFPDLHSELNLSSLELGDSALYFCASSLRTSGRTGELFFGEGSRLTVL.

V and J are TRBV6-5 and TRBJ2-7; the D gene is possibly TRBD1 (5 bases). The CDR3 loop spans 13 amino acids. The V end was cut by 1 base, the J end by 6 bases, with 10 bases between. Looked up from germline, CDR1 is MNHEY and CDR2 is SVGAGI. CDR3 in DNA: TGTGCCAGCAGTTACTTGGCAGGGATCGAGCAGTACTTC. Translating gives CASSYLAGIEQYF.

The CDR3 DNA is TGCGCCAGCAGCTTCCAGGACTATCACAATGAGCAGTTCTTC. It encodes CASSFQDYHNEQFF. This chain joins TRBV4-1 and TRBJ2-1, with D maybe TRBD2 (6 bases). Trimming cost V 5 bases and J 5 bases, with 13 bases left between them. The CDR3 runs 14 residues. Germline CDR1 and CDR2: MGHRA and YSYEKL.

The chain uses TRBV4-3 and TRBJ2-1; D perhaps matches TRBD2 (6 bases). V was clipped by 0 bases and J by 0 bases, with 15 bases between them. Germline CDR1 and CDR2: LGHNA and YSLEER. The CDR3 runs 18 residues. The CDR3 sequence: CASSQEGGELLSYNEQFF. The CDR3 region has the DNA TGCGCCAGCAGCCAAGAGGGGGGAGAGCTCCTCTCCTACAATGAGCAGTTCTTC.

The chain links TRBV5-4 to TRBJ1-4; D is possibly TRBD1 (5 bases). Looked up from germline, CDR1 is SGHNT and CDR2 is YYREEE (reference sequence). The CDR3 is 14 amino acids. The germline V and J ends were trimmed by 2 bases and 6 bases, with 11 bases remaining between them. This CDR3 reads CASSFGGLDEKLFF. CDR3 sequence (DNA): TGTGCCAGCAGCTTTGGGGGTCTAGATGAAAAACTGTTTTTT.

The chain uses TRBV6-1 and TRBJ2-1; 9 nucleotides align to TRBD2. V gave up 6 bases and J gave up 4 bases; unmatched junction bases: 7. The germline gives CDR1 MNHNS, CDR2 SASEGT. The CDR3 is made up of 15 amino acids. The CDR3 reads CASREGTSGYNEQFF. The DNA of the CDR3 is TGTGCCAGCAGAGAGGGAACTAGCGGGTACAATGAGCAGTTCTTC.

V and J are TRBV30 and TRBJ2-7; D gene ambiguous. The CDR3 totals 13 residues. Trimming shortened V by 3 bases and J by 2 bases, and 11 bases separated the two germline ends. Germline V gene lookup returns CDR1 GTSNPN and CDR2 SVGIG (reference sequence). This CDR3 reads CAWRPPLAYEQYV. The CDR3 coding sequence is TGTGCCTGGAGGCCCCCTTTGGCCTACGAGCAGTACGTC.

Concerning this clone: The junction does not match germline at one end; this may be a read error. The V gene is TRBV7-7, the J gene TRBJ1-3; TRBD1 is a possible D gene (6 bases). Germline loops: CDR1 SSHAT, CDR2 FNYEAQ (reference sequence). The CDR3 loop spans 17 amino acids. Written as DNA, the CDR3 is TGTGCTAGCAGTTTAACTACAGGGTCTCTCGGTGGAAACACCATATATTTT. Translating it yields CASSLTTGSLGGNTIYF.

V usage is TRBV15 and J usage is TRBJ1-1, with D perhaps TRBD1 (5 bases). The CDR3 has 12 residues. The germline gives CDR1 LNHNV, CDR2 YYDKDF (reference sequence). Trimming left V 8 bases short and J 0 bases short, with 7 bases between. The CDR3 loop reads CATSGMNTEAFF. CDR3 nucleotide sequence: TGTGCCACCTCAGGGATGAACACTGAAGCTTTCTTT. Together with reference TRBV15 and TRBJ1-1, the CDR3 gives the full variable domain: DAMVIQNPRYQVTQFGKPVTLSCSQTLNHNVMYWYQQKSSQAPKLLFHYYDKDFNNEADTPDNFQSRRPNTSFCFLDIRSPGLGDTAMYLCATSGMNTEAFFGQGTRLTVV.

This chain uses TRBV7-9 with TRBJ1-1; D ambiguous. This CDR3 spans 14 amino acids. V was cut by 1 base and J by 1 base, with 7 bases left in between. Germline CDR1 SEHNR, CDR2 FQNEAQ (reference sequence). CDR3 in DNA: TGTGCCAGCAGCTTAGACACCGCGAACACTGAAGCTTTCTTT. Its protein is CASSLDTANTEAFF.